The following is a T cell receptor (beta chain) sequence with its context. These data belong to a study of blood T cell repertoires in COVID-19. Germline loops: CDR1 SGHVS, CDR2 FNYEAQ. CDR3 length: 16 residues. V shed 1 base, J shed 4 bases, and the junction held 8 bases outside the gene matches. The protocol was immunoSEQ multiplex PCR, while the TCRdb copy is restricted to in-frame clones and leaves out a portion. The profile shows about 140,000 clones, roughly four fifths of them singletons. Sequenced input: peripheral blood. V and J are TRBV7-6 and TRBJ2-7, with 9 bases matching TRBD1. This clonotype was obtained from a human donor in a cohort sampled during active COVID-19. The CDR3 is CASSLGAGQGLYEQYF. DNA of the CDR3: TGTGCCAGCAGCTTAGGAGCTGGACAGGGGCTTTACGAGCAGTACTTC. Full variable domain (remainder filled in from reference TRBV7-6 and TRBJ2-7): GAGVSQSPRYKVTKRGQDVALRCDPISGHVSLYWYRQALGQGPEFLTYFNYEAQQDKSGLPNDRFSAERPEGSISTLTIQRTEQRDSAMYRCASSLGAGQGLYEQYFGPGTRLTVT.